One sample yielded the 19 T cell receptor beta chains listed below, sequenced in a study of blood T cell repertoires in COVID-19. Here immunoSEQ multiplex PCR was the method, and the copy in TCRdb shows in-frame clones only, minus some. Seen here are around 72,000 clones, approximately 82% observed once, and the top ten hold 15% to 20%. The sequenced sample consisted of peripheral blood. These receptors all stem from an elderly woman with acute or convalescent COVID-19.

The chain joins TRBV19 to TRBJ1-3; 7 bases are a match to TRBD1. The germline V gene encodes CDR1 LNHDA and CDR2 SQIVND (reference sequence). J lost 0 bases, V lost 3 bases, and 2 bases had no gene match. The CDR3 has 15 residues. DNA of the CDR3: TGTGCCAGTAGTATGGACAGGAGCTCTGGAAACACCATATATTTT. It is translated as CASSMDRSSGNTIYF.

The CDR3 DNA reads TGTGCCAGCCGCGCGTCGGGGGGCACCCATTACACCTTC. Its protein is CASRASGGTHYTF. The chain employs TRBV11-2 and TRBJ1-2; maybe TRBD1 (6 bases). The germline V gene encodes CDR1 SGHAT and CDR2 FQNNGV. The CDR3 runs 13 residues. Deletions cut 8 bases from V and 11 bases from J, with 21 bases between.

The chain is built from TRBV18 and TRBJ1-3, with 10 nucleotides matching TRBD1. There are 18 residues in the CDR3. With V trimmed by 3 bases and J by 4 bases, 12 bases remained unmatched. Germline-derived CDR1 and CDR2 are KGHSH and LQKENI. CDR3 coding DNA: TGTGCCAGCTCACCCCTCGAGACAGGGGGCGGAGGAGGAAACACCATATATTTT. Its protein is CASSPLETGGGGGNTIYF.

V usage is TRBV18 and J usage is TRBJ2-1; tentative D call: TRBD1 (5 bases). Germline CDR1 is KGHSH and CDR2 is LQKENI. The CDR3 has 15 amino acids. Trimming removed 3 bases at V and 6 bases at J, with 15 bases between. The CDR3 loop is CASSPRDIQGNEQFF. The CDR3 nucleotides are TGTGCCAGCTCACCTCGAGACATTCAGGGCAATGAGCAGTTCTTC.

This rearrangement joins TRBV9 to TRBJ2-5; 9 nucleotides align to TRBD2. The length of the CDR3 is 15 residues. CDR1 is SGDLS and CDR2 is YYNGEE in the germline V gene. V lost 0 bases, J lost 5 bases, and 5 bases stayed unmatched. CDR3 DNA sequence: TGTGCCAGCAGCGTAGATGGCGGGGGGGTGGAGACCCAGTACTTC. Protein product: CASSVDGGGVETQYF.

CDR3 in amino acids: CATYSDTQYF. Written as DNA, the CDR3 is TGTGCCACTTACTCAGATACGCAGTATTTT. The V gene is TRBV6-5, the J gene TRBJ2-3; D ambiguous. The V gene's germline CDR1 is MNHEY and CDR2 SVGAGI. This CDR3 spans 10 amino acids. V was cut by 10 bases and J by 4 bases, with 6 bases left in between.

The chain couples TRBV3-1 (or the pseudogene TRBV3-2) to TRBJ2-7; D may be TRBD2 (6 bases). The CDR3 has 16 amino acids. Deletions cut 4 bases from V and 0 bases from J, with 16 bases between. Looked up from germline, CDR1 is LGHDT and CDR2 is YNNKEL (reference sequence). The CDR3 nucleotides are TGTGCCAGCAGCCTAAGCCCGCTAGCGTCCTCCTACGAGCAGTACTTC. Its protein product is CASSLSPLASSYEQYF.

J is TRBJ2-3 and V is TRBV5-8; 12 nucleotides line up with TRBD2. The CDR3 covers 15 residues. Trimming removed 2 bases from V and 4 bases from J; junction bases left unmatched: 2. In germline, CDR1 is SGHTS, CDR2 YDEGEE. Here the CDR3 DNA reads TGTGCCAGCAGCTTAGGACTAGCGGGATCAGATACGCAGTATTTT. Encoded protein: CASSLGLAGSDTQYF.

The genes are TRBV29-1 and TRBJ1-2; 9 bases map to TRBD1. V lost 2 bases to trimming and J lost 7 bases; unmatched junction nucleotides: 2. The germline V gene has CDR1 SQVTM and CDR2 ANQGSEA. This CDR3 has 12 amino acids. The CDR3 coding sequence is TGCAGCGTTGAAAGGACAGGGGCTGGCTACACCTTC. Encoded protein: CSVERTGAGYTF.

The chain is built from TRBV9 and TRBJ1-5, with D unresolved. The CDR3 consists of 14 residues. V shed 4 bases and J shed 5 bases, with 13 bases lying between them. In germline, CDR1 is SGDLS, CDR2 YYNGEE. The CDR3 DNA follows: TGTGCCAGCAGCCCCTCTTGGGGAGATCAGCCCCAGCATTTT. This codes for CASSPSWGDQPQHF.

V gene TRBV5-4 combines with J gene TRBJ1-6; D is perhaps TRBD1 (6 bases). V was trimmed by 7 bases and J by 4 bases, leaving 21 bases between them. This CDR3 is 17 amino acids long. The germline CDR1 and CDR2 sequences are SGHNT and YYREEE (reference sequence). As DNA, the CDR3 is TGTGCCAGCGGGCGTCGGGCAGGGGCAGATTATAATTCACCCCTCCACTTT. Protein: CASGRRAGADYNSPLHF.

The chain combines TRBV5-1 with TRBJ1-3, with D possibly being TRBD1 (5 bases). Germline V gene lookup returns CDR1 SGHRS and CDR2 YFSETQ. The CDR3 has 14 residues. V was cut by 1 base and J by 3 bases, with 8 bases left in between. CDR3 region: CASSLTGYGNTIYF. The CDR3 region has the DNA TGCGCCAGCAGCTTGACAGGCTATGGAAACACCATATATTTT.

The rearrangement links TRBV10-3 to TRBJ2-2; no clear D. The CDR3 covers 14 residues. V was pared by 7 bases and J by 0 bases, with 9 bases between. CDR1 is ENHRY, CDR2 SYGVKD, per germline. The CDR3 DNA sequence: TGTGCCATCACCCCCGAGCCGAACACCGGGGAGCTGTTTTTT. Translating gives CAITPEPNTGELFF.

This clone appeared once. The gene calls are TRBV2 and TRBJ2-1; the match to TRBD1 covers 9 bases. The germline gives CDR1 SNHLY, CDR2 FYNNEI. Losses at the gene ends were 3 bases for V and 3 bases for J; bases not matched to a gene: 6. CDR3 size: 16 residues. CDR3 coding DNA: TGTGCCAGCAGTGAGCGGGGACAGGGCAACTACAATGAGCAGTTCTTC. Translating it yields CASSERGQGNYNEQFF.

The chain carries TRBV11-3 and TRBJ1-1; 8 nucleotides match TRBD1. CDR3 length: 13 amino acids. V was pared by 2 bases and J by 10 bases, with 6 bases of the junction left unmatched. The germline V gene encodes CDR1 SGHNT and CDR2 YENEEA. The CDR3 loop reads CASSLQGARGAFF. As DNA, the CDR3 is TGTGCCAGCAGCTTACAGGGGGCTAGAGGAGCTTTCTTT.

The V gene is TRBV5-1, the J gene TRBJ1-1; D may be TRBD1 (5 bases). V was cut by 0 bases and J by 3 bases, with 12 bases left in between. Germline lookup yields CDR1 SGHRS and CDR2 YFSETQ. The CDR3 loop spans 15 amino acids. The chain's CDR3 is CASSLVAGKDTEAFF. The CDR3 DNA follows: TGCGCCAGCAGCTTGGTGGCAGGGAAGGACACTGAAGCTTTCTTT. Using reference TRBV5-1 and TRBJ1-1 for the parts outside the CDR3, the full variable domain is KAGVTQTPRYLIKTRGQQVTLSCSPISGHRSVSWYQQTPGQGLQFLFEYFSETQRNKGNFPGRFSGRQFSNSRSEMNVSTLELGDSALYLCASSLVAGKDTEAFFGQGTRLTVV.

This chain connects TRBV30 to TRBJ1-1; 7 nucleotides line up with TRBD1. The CDR3 has 15 residues. The germline CDR1 and CDR2 sequences are GTSNPN and SVGIG (reference sequence). The ends lost 0 bases at V and 4 bases at J; junction bases unmatched: 8. CDR3 in amino acids: CAWSVTTGSRTEAFF. The DNA of the CDR3 is TGTGCCTGGAGTGTAACGACAGGGAGTCGCACTGAAGCTTTCTTT. The whole variable domain, filled in from reference TRBV30 and TRBJ1-1, reads SQTIHQWPATLVQPVGSPLSLECTVEGTSNPNLYWYRQAAGRGLQLLFYSVGIGQISSEVPQNLSASRPQDRQFILSSKKLLLSDSGFYLCAWSVTTGSRTEAFFGQGTRLTVV.

The chain is built from TRBV4-1 and TRBJ2-7; 8 bases map to TRBD1. The CDR3 runs 19 residues. Germline V gives CDR1 MGHRA, CDR2 YSYEKL. The J segment lost 6 bases and the V segment lost 2 bases, leaving 21 bases of the junction unmatched. CDR3 nucleotide sequence: TGCGCCAGCAGCCAAAGTGCGCTCCGTACCGGGACAGGTAAGGGCGAGCAGTACTTC. Its translation is CASSQSALRTGTGKGEQYF.

This chain links TRBV5-5 with TRBJ2-5, with D possibly being TRBD2 (6 bases). This CDR3 comprises 11 residues. V lost 1 base to trimming and J lost 10 bases, with 8 bases between them. CDR1 and CDR2 from the germline V gene are SGHKS and YYEKEE (reference sequence). The CDR3: CASSLLGGQYF. DNA of the CDR3: TGTGCCAGCAGCTTGTTGGGGGGCCAGTACTTC.